Shown below are 21 T cell receptor beta chains from a single sample sequenced in a study of T cell clonality in common variable immunodeficiency. Produced via immunoSEQ multiplex PCR; TCRdb's table is partial and in-frame only. This sample comprises about 37,000 clones, none seen once only. Sequenced sample: peripheral blood mononuclear cells. These receptors were taken from a person aged 18 to 75 in good health.

This clone was seen ten or more times. Read coverage stops 3 residues before the CDR3 terminus; the germline J gene supplies the remainder. This chain links TRBV20-1 with TRBJ1-2; a weak D match, TRBD1 (5 bases). The V and J ends lost 0 bases and 7 bases respectively, with 12 bases between them. CDR1 is DFQATT, CDR2 SNEGSKA, per germline (reference sequence). The CDR3 totals 13 residues. CDR3: CSARDGGNGGYTF. The part of the CDR3 DNA that was read is TGCAGTGCTAGAGATGGGGGGAATGGTGGC.

This clone was observed many times. The missing CDR3 end, 3 residues past where the read stops, is filled in from the germline J gene. The chain joins TRBV20-1 to TRBJ2-2; D not certain. The V end was cut by 6 bases, the J end by 6 bases, with 14 bases between. This CDR3 is built from 13 residues. The germline gives CDR1 DFQATT, CDR2 SNEGSKA (reference sequence). The CDR3 here is CSAAGLRAGELFF. The CDR3 bases that were read are TGCAGTGCCGCCGGCCTTAGGGCCGGGGAG.

This clone was recorded many times. The CDR3 here is CASSAGTVYSNQPQHF. Incomplete CDR3 DNA: TGTGCCAGCAGCGCCGGGACAGTTTATAGCAATCAGCCC. V and J are TRBV9 and TRBJ1-5; TRBD1 matches at 7 bases. The CDR3 end is not reached by the read, which stops 3 residues before it; the germline J gene fills it in. With 3 bases clipped from V and 0 bases from J, the junction kept 6 bases outside the gene matches. Germline CDR1 and CDR2: SGDLS and YYNGEE. The CDR3 sequence is 16 residues long.

This clone was counted at least ten times. The CDR3 sequence: CASSMFSNTEAFF. CDR3 DNA (partial): TGTGCCAGTAGTATGTTCTCGAACACTGAA. The rearrangement links TRBV19 to TRBJ1-1; D is ambiguous. With the read ending 3 residues before the CDR3 end, the germline J gene is used to fill in that end. This CDR3 comprises 13 residues. Trimming took off 3 bases at V and 1 base at J, with 6 bases between the two ends. Germline V CDR1 and CDR2: LNHDA, SQIVND (reference sequence).

Ten or more counts support this clone. The sequenced part of the CDR3 DNA is TGTGCCTGGAGTAGGCTAGCGGTTTACAATGAG. It specifies CAWSRLAVYNE. The whole CDR3 is CAWSRLAVYNEQFF. The chain combines TRBV30 with TRBJ2-1; 7 nucleotides line up with TRBD2. The read falls 3 residues short of the CDR3 end, and the missing part is taken from the germline J gene. The V and J ends lost 2 bases and 4 bases, in that order; junction bases with no gene match: 5. CDR3 length: 14 residues. Germline values: CDR1 GTSNPN, CDR2 SVGIG (reference sequence).

There are many counts of this clone. Incomplete CDR3 DNA: TGTGCCATCAGTCGGGACAGGGAGCTCAACTATGGC. Translated, it gives CAISRDRELNYG. The entire CDR3 sequence reads CAISRDRELNYGYTF. The chain has TRBV10-3 and TRBJ1-2, with TRBD1 matching over 9 bases. Read sequence stops 3 residues before the CDR3 end, and the germline J gene provides the missing end. The CDR3 is 15 residues long. CDR1 is ENHRY, CDR2 SYGVKD, per germline. Trimming removed 5 bases from V and 2 bases from J; junction bases left unmatched: 6.

This clone was picked up many times. CDR3 DNA (partial): TGTGCCAGTAGTCAGGGTAGC. As protein: CASSQGS. From start to end, the CDR3 is CASSQGSYTF. The chain recombines TRBV19 with TRBJ1-2, with a possible D match to TRBD1 (5 bases). The read comes to an end 3 residues before the CDR3 does, leaving the germline J gene to fill in the end. Germline CDR1 is LNHDA and CDR2 is SQIVND (reference sequence). The CDR3 contains 10 residues.

This clone was seen many times. The DNA ends 3 residues before the CDR3 does, and the rest of the CDR3 is filled in from the germline J gene. The chain has TRBV20-1 and TRBJ1-2; D ambiguous. This CDR3 comprises 12 residues. Germline values: CDR1 DFQATT, CDR2 SNEGSKA (reference sequence). This CDR3 is CSARVGLGGYTF. The sequenced CDR3 bases are TGCAGTGCTAGAGTAGGGTTAGGGGGC.

This clone occurred many times. The read gets to within 3 residues of the CDR3 end, and the germline J gene fills in the rest. The rearrangement uses TRBV5-6 and TRBJ2-7; no clear D. Trimming removed 3 bases from V and 2 bases from J, with 12 bases in between. Germline V lookup: CDR1 SGHDT, CDR2 YYEEEE. The length of the CDR3 is 14 residues. The CDR3: CASSSLRSAYEQYF. The CDR3 DNA, read in part, is TGTGCCAGCAGCTCTCTCAGGTCTGCCTACGAG.

This clone was observed at least ten times. From the germline J gene comes the end of the CDR3, since the read stops 3 residues before it. The rearrangement uses TRBV5-1 and TRBJ2-5; a possible D gene is TRBD2 (5 bases). Trimming stripped 4 bases from V and 2 bases from J, with 9 bases between. Germline values: CDR1 SGHRS, CDR2 YFSETQ. The CDR3 is 13 residues long. CDR3 bases read: TGCGCCAGCAGCCCCGGACTTCAAGAGACC. It specifies CASSPGLQET. The entire CDR3 is CASSPGLQETQYF.

This clone has ten or more counts. The read finishes 3 residues shy of the CDR3 end, and the germline J gene is used to complete it. The chain is built from TRBV7-9 and TRBJ1-2; 7 bases align to TRBD1. The CDR3 contains 13 residues. Germline trimming cut 5 bases from V and 6 bases from J; bases unmatched to any gene: 6. Germline values: CDR1 SEHNR, CDR2 FQNEAQ (reference sequence). The part of the CDR3 DNA that was read is TGTGCCAGCAGCCGGGACAGCCCCCATGGC. Amino acids: CASSRDSPHG. The full-length CDR3 reads as CASSRDSPHGYTF.

At least ten counts were recorded for this clone. The DNA ends 3 residues before the CDR3 does, and the rest of the CDR3 is filled in from the germline J gene. V gene TRBV30 combines with J gene TRBJ2-1; tentative D call: TRBD1 (6 bases). V was shortened by 3 bases and J by 5 bases, with 14 bases between the two germline ends. Germline V gene lookup returns CDR1 GTSNPN and CDR2 SVGIG (reference sequence). This CDR3 is 14 amino acids long. The CDR3 region is CAWRSTTGNNEQFF. The covered CDR3 bases are TGTGCCTGGAGGAGCACTACAGGGAACAATGAG. The full variable domain, rest sourced from reference TRBV30 and TRBJ2-1, is SQTIHQWPATLVQPVGSPLSLECTVEGTSNPNLYWYRQAAGRGLQLLFYSVGIGQISSEVPQNLSASRPQDRQFILSSKKLLLSDSGFYLCAWRSTTGNNEQFFGPGTRLTVL.

This clone was found many times. The read halts 3 residues ahead of the CDR3 end, with the missing end drawn from the germline J gene. The chain recombines TRBV7-8 with TRBJ1-2; D might be TRBD1 (5 bases). The germline gives CDR1 SGHVS, CDR2 FQNEAQ. V shed 2 bases and J shed 5 bases, with 12 bases lying between them. The CDR3 sequence is 14 residues long. The CDR3 loop is CASSLYEGTYGYTF. The covered CDR3 bases are TGTGCCAGCAGCTTATACGAGGGGACTTATGGC.

This clone has a count of ten or more. Read coverage stops 3 residues before the CDR3 terminus; the germline J gene supplies the remainder. The chain joins TRBV7-8 to TRBJ2-7, with 12 bases fitting TRBD2. The trim removed 2 bases at V and 3 bases at J, leaving 2 bases unmatched. The CDR3 is 15 residues long. Germline assignment: CDR1 SGHVS and CDR2 FQNEAQ. CDR3 protein: CASSLLAGGNYEQYF. Incomplete CDR3 DNA: TGTGCCAGCAGCTTACTAGCGGGAGGGAACTACGAG.

Many counts were recorded for this clone. Read sequence stops 3 residues before the CDR3 end, and the germline J gene provides the missing end. The chain joins TRBV19 to TRBJ1-5, with TRBD1 matching 7 bases. Germline CDR1 reads LNHDA; CDR2 reads SQIVND (reference sequence). The trim removed 3 bases at V and 1 base at J, leaving 12 bases unmatched. The CDR3 runs to 18 residues. The covered CDR3 bases are TGTGCCAGTAGTATTGGATGGAGGGGGCGAAGAAGCAATCAGCCC. Translation gives CASSIGWRGRRSNQP. The whole CDR3 sequence is CASSIGWRGRRSNQPQHF. The variable domain in full, with the rest retrieved from reference TRBV19 and TRBJ1-5, is DGGITQSPKYLFRKEGQNVTLSCEQNLNHDAMYWYRQDPGQGLRLIYYSQIVNDFQKGDIAEGYSVSREKKESFPLTVTSAQKNPTAFYLCASSIGWRGRRSNQPQHFGDGTRLSIL.

Ten or more counts support this clone. The CDR3 extends 3 residues past the end of the read, so its final part is completed from the germline J gene. V gene TRBV20-1 combines with J gene TRBJ1-4, with D perhaps matching TRBD1 (5 bases). Per germline, CDR1 DFQATT and CDR2 SNEGSKA (reference sequence). CDR3 length: 14 residues. Partial CDR3 DNA: TGCAGCCCTTCCCAGGGAGTTGGTAATGAAAAA. Translation: CSPSQGVGNEK. The whole CDR3 region reads CSPSQGVGNEKLFF.

At least ten counts were recorded for this clone. The CDR3 end is not reached by the read, which stops 3 residues before it; the germline J gene fills it in. The genes are TRBV4-2 and TRBJ1-2, with D maybe TRBD1 (5 bases). Trimming took 4 bases from V and 1 from J, leaving 22 bases between them. Looked up from germline, CDR1 is LGHNA and CDR2 is YNFKEQ. The CDR3 loop spans 18 amino acids. The CDR3: CASSLILLDTTFNYGYTF. The covered CDR3 bases are TGTGCCAGCAGCCTTATCCTCCTGGACACTACATTTAACTATGGC.

This clone was seen many times. The CDR3 end falls 3 residues outside the read, so it is completed with the germline J gene. The chain has TRBV30 and TRBJ1-3, with TRBD1 matching over 8 bases. V dropped 2 bases and J dropped 5; count of bases not matched to a gene: 8. The V gene's germline CDR1 is GTSNPN and CDR2 SVGIG (reference sequence). The CDR3 has 15 residues. CDR3 DNA, as far as it was read: TGTGCCTGGAGTTCTCCGGGACAGGAAAGAAACACC. Its protein product is CAWSSPGQERNT. The whole CDR3 is CAWSSPGQERNTIYF.

This clone was observed many times. Sequencing ends 3 residues short of the CDR3 end; the germline J gene provides the rest. V and J are TRBV7-2 and TRBJ1-2; 9 bases agree with TRBD1. The CDR3 is 14 residues long. Per germline, CDR1 SGHTA and CDR2 FQGNSA. V was pared by 3 bases and J by 4 bases, with 3 bases of the junction left unmatched. The part of the CDR3 DNA that was read is TGTGCCAGCAGCTTGGACAGGGGAGCCTATGGC. Its protein product is CASSLDRGAYG. In full, the CDR3 is CASSLDRGAYGYTF.

This clone showed up many times. The part of the CDR3 DNA that was read is TGTGCCAGCAGCTTTGGGGGGAGGGGCTCCTACGAG. This codes for CASSFGGRGSYE. The whole CDR3 sequence is CASSFGGRGSYEQYF. V gene TRBV5-5 combines with J gene TRBJ2-7; 7 nucleotides align to TRBD2. Sequencing ends 3 residues short of the CDR3 end; the germline J gene provides the rest. V shed 2 bases and J 0 bases; nucleotides not matched to a gene: 5. Germline lookup yields CDR1 SGHKS and CDR2 YYEKEE (reference sequence). The CDR3 extends over 15 amino acids.

At least ten counts were recorded for this clone. The CDR3 extends 3 residues past the end of the read, so its final part is completed from the germline J gene. The V gene is TRBV2, the J gene TRBJ1-2; a weak D match, TRBD1 (6 bases). V was clipped by 6 bases and J by 5 bases, with 13 bases between them. Germline CDR1 reads SNHLY; CDR2 reads FYNNEI. This CDR3 spans 13 amino acids. The chain's CDR3 is CASSRTEIYGYTF. CDR3 bases read: TGTGCCAGCAGCCGGACAGAGATATATGGC.